These 10 T cell receptor beta chains were all obtained from the same sample, sequenced in a study of cytomegalovirus exposure and HLA in healthy donors. The PCR had 60 Vbeta and 13 Jbeta primers. Sequencing used immunoSEQ multiplex PCR; TCRdb keeps in-frame clones, though not all of them. The repertoire holds about 190,000 clones, with 81% as singletons. Sequenced sample: PBMCs. These receptors were collected from a young man in good health and CMV-seronegative.

This clone was counted once. V gene TRBV19 combines with J gene TRBJ2-2, with TRBD1 matching 9 bases. Germline loops: CDR1 LNHDA, CDR2 SQIVND (reference sequence). Unmatched junction bases numbered 7, after V lost 11 bases and J lost 3 bases. This CDR3 is built from 14 residues. CDR3 bases: TGTGCCGCTCGGGACAGGGTAGACACCGGGGAGCTGTTTTTT. This gives the protein CAARDRVDTGELFF.

V and J are TRBV4-3 and TRBJ2-1; 13 bases line up with TRBD2. The CDR3 consists of 18 residues. J was trimmed by 0 bases and V by 1 base; bases with no gene match: 3. Germline V gene data show CDR1 as LGHNA and CDR2 as YSLEER. The DNA for the CDR3 is TGCGCCAGCAGCCAAGCGACTAGCGGGGGGATCTCCTACAATGAGCAGTTCTTC. This translates into CASSQATSGGISYNEQFF.

The rearrangement joins TRBV19 to TRBJ1-2; TRBD1 matches 7 bases. The germline V gene encodes CDR1 LNHDA and CDR2 SQIVND (reference sequence). This CDR3 is 13 amino acids long. Trimming at V came to 6 bases and at J to 7 bases, leaving 8 bases not matched to a gene. The CDR3 protein is CASSMTGIAGYTF. In DNA form, the CDR3 reads TGTGCCAGTAGCATGACAGGGATCGCTGGCTACACCTTC.

The CDR3 nucleotides read TGTGCCAGCAGCTCAGGGGGCACCTCTGGAAACACCATATATTTT. Residues: CASSSGGTSGNTIYF. The chain carries TRBV7-2 and TRBJ1-3; 8 bases line up with TRBD1. V lost 4 bases to trimming and J lost 0 bases; unmatched junction nucleotides: 2. The germline V gene encodes CDR1 SGHTA and CDR2 FQGNSA. The CDR3 is 15 residues long.

The table lists this clone with a few counts. The chain has TRBV19 and TRBJ1-5, with 11 bases matching TRBD1. Germline V lookup: CDR1 LNHDA, CDR2 SQIVND (reference sequence). J lost 0 bases, V lost 8 bases, and 6 bases had no gene match. The CDR3 runs 16 residues. CDR3 loop: CASATDRGLSNQPQHF. The CDR3 DNA follows: TGTGCCAGTGCCACGGACAGGGGGCTTAGCAATCAGCCCCAGCATTTT. Filled out from reference TRBV19 and TRBJ1-5, the complete variable domain reads DGGITQSPKYLFRKEGQNVTLSCEQNLNHDAMYWYRQDPGQGLRLIYYSQIVNDFQKGDIAEGYSVSREKKESFPLTVTSAQKNPTAFYLCASATDRGLSNQPQHFGDGTRLSIL.

V is TRBV4-3 and J is TRBJ2-3, with 10 bases fitting TRBD2. The germline V gene encodes CDR1 LGHNA and CDR2 YSLEER. Trimming at V came to 0 bases and at J to 6 bases, leaving 0 bases not matched to a gene. CDR3 length: 14 residues. The CDR3 DNA is TGCGCCAGCAGCCAAGATAGCGGGGGGGATACGCAGTATTTT. Its translation: CASSQDSGGDTQYF.

The rearrangement joins TRBV5-1 to TRBJ2-7; TRBD2 matches at 10 bases. CDR3 length: 14 amino acids. Germline assignment: CDR1 SGHRS and CDR2 YFSETQ. V was pared by 4 bases and J by 1 base, with 2 bases of the junction left unmatched. CDR3 protein: CASSRTSGSYEQYF. In nucleotides, the CDR3 is TGCGCCAGCAGCCGGACTAGCGGTTCCTACGAGCAGTACTTC.

This chain joins TRBV6-4 and TRBJ2-3; D is ambiguous. This CDR3 has 15 residues. V was shortened by 0 bases and J by 0 bases, with 7 bases between the two germline ends. The germline V gene has CDR1 MRHNA and CDR2 SNTAGT. The CDR3 DNA follows: TGTGCCAGCAGTGACTCCACTTCTAGCACAGATACGCAGTATTTT. It encodes CASSDSTSSTDTQYF.

This clone was counted a few times. The rearrangement joins TRBV9 to TRBJ1-2; 7 bases agree with TRBD1. Trimming took 4 bases from V and 4 from J; bases not matched to a gene: 10. Per the germline V gene, CDR1 is SGDLS and CDR2 is YYNGEE. The CDR3 contains 15 residues. CDR3: CASSPPDRAFYGYTF. CDR3 bases: TGTGCCAGCAGCCCCCCCGACAGGGCCTTCTATGGCTACACCTTC.

The V gene is TRBV6-5, the J gene TRBJ1-6; no definite D call. Trimming took off 0 bases at V and 6 bases at J, with 3 bases between the two ends. This CDR3 is 13 amino acids long. CDR1 and CDR2 (germline): MNHEY, SVGAGI. CDR3 coding DNA: TGTGCCAGCAGTTACTCTATTAATTCACCCCTCCACTTT. Its translation is CASSYSINSPLHF.